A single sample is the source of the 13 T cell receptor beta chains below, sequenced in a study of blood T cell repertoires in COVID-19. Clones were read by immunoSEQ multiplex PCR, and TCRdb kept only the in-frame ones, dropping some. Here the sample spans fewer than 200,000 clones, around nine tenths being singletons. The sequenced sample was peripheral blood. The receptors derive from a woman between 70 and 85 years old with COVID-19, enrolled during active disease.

The CDR3 DNA reads as TGCGCCAGCAGCTTCGGGAACAACAATGAGCAGTTCTTC. Amino acids: CASSFGNNNEQFF. This chain uses TRBV5-1 with TRBJ2-1, with D perhaps matching TRBD2 (5 bases). V lost 2 bases, J lost 5 bases, and 8 bases lay in between. The germline gives CDR1 SGHRS, CDR2 YFSETQ. This CDR3 is built from 13 residues.

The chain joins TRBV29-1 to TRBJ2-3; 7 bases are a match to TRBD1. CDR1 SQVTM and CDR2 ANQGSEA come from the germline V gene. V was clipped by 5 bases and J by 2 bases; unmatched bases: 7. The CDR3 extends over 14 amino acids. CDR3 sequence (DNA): TGCAGCGTTACCGGGACAGTTAACACAGATACGCAGTATTTT. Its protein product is CSVTGTVNTDTQYF.

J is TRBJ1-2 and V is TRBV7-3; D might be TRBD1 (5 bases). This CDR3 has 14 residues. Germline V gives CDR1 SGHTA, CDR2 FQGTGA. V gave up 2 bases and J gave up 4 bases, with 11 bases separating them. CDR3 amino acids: CASSLGTGSYGYTF. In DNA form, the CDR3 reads TGTGCCAGCAGCTTAGGGACCGGGAGCTATGGCTACACCTTC.

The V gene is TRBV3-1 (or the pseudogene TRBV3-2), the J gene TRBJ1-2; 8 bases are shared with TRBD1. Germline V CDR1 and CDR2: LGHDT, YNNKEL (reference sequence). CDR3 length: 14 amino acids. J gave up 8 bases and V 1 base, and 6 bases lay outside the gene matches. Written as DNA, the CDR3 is TGTGCCAGCAGCCAAGTTCCCAGGGGGCAAGGCTACACCTTC. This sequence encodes CASSQVPRGQGYTF.

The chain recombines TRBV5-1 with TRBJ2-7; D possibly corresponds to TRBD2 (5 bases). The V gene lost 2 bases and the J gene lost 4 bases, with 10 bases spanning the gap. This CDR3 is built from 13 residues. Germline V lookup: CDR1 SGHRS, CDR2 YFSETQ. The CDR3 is CASSLTGGYEQYF. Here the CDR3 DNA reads TGCGCCAGCAGCTTAACGGGCGGGTACGAGCAGTACTTC. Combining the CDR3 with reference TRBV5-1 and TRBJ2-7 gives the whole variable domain KAGVTQTPRYLIKTRGQQVTLSCSPISGHRSVSWYQQTPGQGLQFLFEYFSETQRNKGNFPGRFSGRQFSNSRSEMNVSTLELGDSALYLCASSLTGGYEQYFGPGTRLTVT.

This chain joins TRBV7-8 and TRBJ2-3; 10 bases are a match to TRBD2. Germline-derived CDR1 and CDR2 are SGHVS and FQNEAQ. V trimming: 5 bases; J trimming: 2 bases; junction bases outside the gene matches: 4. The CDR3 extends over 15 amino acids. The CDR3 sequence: CASSQGTSVTDTQYF. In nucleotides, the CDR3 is TGTGCCAGCAGCCAAGGGACTAGCGTCACAGATACGCAGTATTTT. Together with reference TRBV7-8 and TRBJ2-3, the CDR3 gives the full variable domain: GAGVSQSPRYKVAKRGQDVALRCDPISGHVSLFWYQQALGQGPEFLTYFQNEAQLDKSGLPSDRFFAERPEGSVSTLKIQRTQQEDSAVYLCASSQGTSVTDTQYFGPGTRLTVL.

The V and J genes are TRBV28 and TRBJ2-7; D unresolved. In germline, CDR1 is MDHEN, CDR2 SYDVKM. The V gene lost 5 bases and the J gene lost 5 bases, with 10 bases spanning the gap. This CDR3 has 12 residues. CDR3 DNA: TGTGCCAGCAGTGTTAGCTTACACGAGCAGTACTTC. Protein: CASSVSLHEQYF.

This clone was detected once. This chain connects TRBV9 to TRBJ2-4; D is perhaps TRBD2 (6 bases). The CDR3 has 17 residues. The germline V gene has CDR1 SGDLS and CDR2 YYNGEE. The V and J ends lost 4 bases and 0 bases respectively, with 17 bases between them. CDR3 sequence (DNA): TGTGCCAGCAGCCCCGAAGGTGCGGGGCTAGCCAAAAACATTCAGTACTTC. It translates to CASSPEGAGLAKNIQYF.

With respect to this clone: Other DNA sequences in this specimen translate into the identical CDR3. The CDR3 protein is CASSPQGVNTEAFF. DNA of the CDR3: TGTGCCAGCTCACCGCAGGGTGTTAACACTGAAGCTTTCTTT. The V call is TRBV18, the J call TRBJ1-1, with a tentative D call TRBD1 (5 bases). The CDR3 runs to 14 residues. Trimming took 3 bases from V and 2 from J, leaving 10 bases between them. CDR1 and CDR2 (germline): KGHSH, LQKENI.

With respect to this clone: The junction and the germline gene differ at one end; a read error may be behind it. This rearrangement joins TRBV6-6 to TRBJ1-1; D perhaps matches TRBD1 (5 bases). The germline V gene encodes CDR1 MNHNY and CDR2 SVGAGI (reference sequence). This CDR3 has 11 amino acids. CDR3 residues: CASSQDTEAFF. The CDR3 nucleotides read TGTGCCAGCAGTCAGGACACCGAAGCTTTCTTT.

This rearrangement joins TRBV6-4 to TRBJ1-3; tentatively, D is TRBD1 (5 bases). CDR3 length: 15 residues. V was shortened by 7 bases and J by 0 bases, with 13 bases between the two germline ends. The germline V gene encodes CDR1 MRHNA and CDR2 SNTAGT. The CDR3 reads CASTERQPSGNTIYF. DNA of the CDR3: TGTGCCAGCACCGAGAGACAGCCCTCTGGAAACACCATATATTTT.

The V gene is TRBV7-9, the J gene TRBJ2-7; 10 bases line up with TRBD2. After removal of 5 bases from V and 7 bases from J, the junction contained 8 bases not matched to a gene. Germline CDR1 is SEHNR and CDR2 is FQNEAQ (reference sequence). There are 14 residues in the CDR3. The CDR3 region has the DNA TGTGCCAGCAGCCAACCCGGGACTAGCGTTGAGCAGTACTTC. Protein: CASSQPGTSVEQYF.

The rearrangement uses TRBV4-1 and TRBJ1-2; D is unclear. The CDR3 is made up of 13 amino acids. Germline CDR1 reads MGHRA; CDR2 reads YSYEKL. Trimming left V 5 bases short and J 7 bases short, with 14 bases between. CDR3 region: CASSNRSSSGYTF. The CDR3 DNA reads TGCGCCAGCAGCAATCGTTCTAGCAGTGGCTACACCTTC.